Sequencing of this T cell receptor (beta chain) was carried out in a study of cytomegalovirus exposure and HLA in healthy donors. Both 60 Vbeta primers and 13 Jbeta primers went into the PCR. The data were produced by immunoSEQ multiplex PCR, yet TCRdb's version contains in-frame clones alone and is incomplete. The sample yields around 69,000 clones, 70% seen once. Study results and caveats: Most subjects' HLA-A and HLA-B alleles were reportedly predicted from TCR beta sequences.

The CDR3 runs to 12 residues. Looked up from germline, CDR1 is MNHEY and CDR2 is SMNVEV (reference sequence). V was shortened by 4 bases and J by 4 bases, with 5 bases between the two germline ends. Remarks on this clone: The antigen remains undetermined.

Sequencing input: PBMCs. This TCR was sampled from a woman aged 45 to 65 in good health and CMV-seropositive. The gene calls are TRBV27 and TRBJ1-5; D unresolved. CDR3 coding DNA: TGTGCCAGCAGTTCCCTGAATCAGCCCCAGCATTTT. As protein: CASSSLNQPQHF.